This passage covers 15 T cell receptor beta chains from one sample sequenced in a study of control samples from healthy donors and cancer patients. Clones were read by immunoSEQ multiplex PCR, and TCRdb kept only the in-frame ones, dropping some. The sample lists about 150,000 clones, about 93% seen once, with around 2.5% in the top ten. The sample was blood. The receptor set was obtained from a man aged 45-65 years in good health.

V is TRBV27 and J is TRBJ1-6, with D unclear. CDR1 and CDR2 from the germline V gene are MNHEY and SMNVEV (reference sequence). With 7 bases removed from V and 14 bases from J, the gap between germline ends came to 18 bases. The length of the CDR3 is 13 residues. As DNA, the CDR3 is TGTGCCAGCACCCAAGACGGGTCGCCGGCCCTCCACTTT. The encoded protein is CASTQDGSPALHF.

The chain recombines TRBV5-1 with TRBJ2-5; weak D call: TRBD2 (6 bases). Trimming took 0 bases from V and 13 from J, leaving 16 bases between them. Germline V gene lookup returns CDR1 SGHRS and CDR2 YFSETQ. CDR3 length: 13 residues. CDR3 protein: CASSLAELAELYF. The CDR3 bases are TGCGCCAGCAGCTTGGCCGAGTTAGCGGAGCTGTACTTC.

The chain combines TRBV11-2 with TRBJ2-2; the D gene is possibly TRBD1 (6 bases). Germline lookup yields CDR1 SGHAT and CDR2 FQNNGV. This CDR3 has 16 amino acids. V lost 4 bases and J lost 4, with 16 bases in between. The CDR3 protein is CASSYRVEGITGELFF. The CDR3 DNA reads as TGTGCCAGCAGCTACAGGGTTGAGGGGATCACCGGGGAGCTGTTTTTT.

This chain uses TRBV28 with TRBJ2-7, with TRBD2 as a possible D gene (6 bases). Germline V gives CDR1 MDHEN, CDR2 SYDVKM. The V end was cut by 3 bases, the J end by 0 bases, with 9 bases between. The CDR3 length is 14 residues. CDR3 nucleotides: TGTGCCAGCAGTTTCTTCGGGGGCTCCTACGAGCAGTACTTC. It codes for CASSFFGGSYEQYF.

For this clone: A read error may produce the germline difference seen at one junction end. The rearrangement joins TRBV19 to TRBJ2-5; TRBD2 agrees at 8 bases. This CDR3 region has 12 residues. CDR1 is LNHDA, CDR2 SQIVND, per germline (reference sequence). The CDR3 DNA is TGTGCGAGTAGCGGGATGGGAGAGACCCAGTACTTC. Translating it yields CASSGMGETQYF.

This clone is a singleton in its sample. This chain connects TRBV30 to TRBJ1-5, with unresolved D. Germline loops: CDR1 GTSNPN, CDR2 SVGIG (reference sequence). The length of the CDR3 is 15 residues. Trimming removed 0 bases from V and 2 bases from J, with 11 bases in between. CDR3 sequence (DNA): TGTGCCTGGAGTGTGCTCTCCAGGCGCAATCAGCCCCAGCATTTT. Translation: CAWSVLSRRNQPQHF. Drawing the rest from reference TRBV30 and TRBJ1-5, the complete variable domain is SQTIHQWPATLVQPVGSPLSLECTVEGTSNPNLYWYRQAAGRGLQLLFYSVGIGQISSEVPQNLSASRPQDRQFILSSKKLLLSDSGFYLCAWSVLSRRNQPQHFGDGTRLSIL.

The chain couples TRBV6-6 to TRBJ2-7, with 7 bases lining up with TRBD1. The J segment lost 3 bases and the V segment lost 11 bases, leaving 10 bases of the junction unmatched. CDR1 MNHNY and CDR2 SVGAGI come from the germline V gene (reference sequence). There are 13 residues in the CDR3. CDR3 residues: CASYRDSYYEQYF. As DNA, the CDR3 is TGTGCCTCTTACCGGGACAGTTACTACGAGCAGTACTTC.

The gene calls are TRBV28 and TRBJ2-2; 9 bases are shared with TRBD2. V was clipped by 2 bases and J by 3 bases; unmatched bases: 7. CDR3 length equals 17 residues. Germline V gene sequence: CDR1 MDHEN, CDR2 SYDVKM. The DNA of the CDR3 is TGTGCCAGCAGTTTAGGTAGCGGGAGTATTTACACCGGGGAGCTGTTTTTT. The encoded protein is CASSLGSGSIYTGELFF.

V usage is TRBV15 and J usage is TRBJ2-3; D is unresolved. Trimming took off 0 bases at V and 6 bases at J, with 10 bases between the two ends. There are 14 residues in the CDR3. From germline, CDR1 is LNHNV and CDR2 YYDKDF (reference sequence). In DNA, the CDR3 is TGTGCCACCAGCAGAGAAGAGAGGCTGGATACGCAGTATTTT. Translated, it gives CATSREERLDTQYF. Combining the CDR3 with reference TRBV15 and TRBJ2-3 gives the whole variable domain DAMVIQNPRYQVTQFGKPVTLSCSQTLNHNVMYWYQQKSSQAPKLLFHYYDKDFNNEADTPDNFQSRRPNTSFCFLDIRSPGLGDTAMYLCATSREERLDTQYFGPGTRLTVL.

Comments on this clone: The same CDR3 arises from other DNA sequences in this sample as well. This chain connects TRBV29-1 to TRBJ2-7; 9 bases are a match to TRBD1. Germline CDR1 SQVTM, CDR2 ANQGSEA. This CDR3 comprises 13 residues. J was trimmed by 5 bases and V by 3 bases; bases with no gene match: 5. CDR3 residues: CSVDGTGSHEQYF. CDR3 bases: TGCAGCGTTGACGGGACAGGGTCTCACGAGCAGTACTTC.

The chain uses TRBV7-2 and TRBJ2-7; the D gene is possibly TRBD1 (5 bases). Trimming shortened V by 3 bases and J by 6 bases, and 12 bases separated the two germline ends. The CDR3 consists of 13 residues. The germline CDR1 and CDR2 sequences are SGHTA and FQGNSA. The CDR3 loop is CASSLGRVSEQYF. In nucleotides, the CDR3 is TGTGCCAGCAGCTTGGGCAGGGTTAGCGAGCAGTACTTC. The full variable domain, with the rest looked up from reference TRBV7-2 and TRBJ2-7, is GAGVSQSPSNKVTEKGKDVELRCDPISGHTALYWYRQSLGQGLEFLIYFQGNSAPDKSGLPSDRFSAERTGGSVSTLTIQRTQQEDSAVYLCASSLGRVSEQYFGPGTRLTVT.

The rearrangement links TRBV5-4 to TRBJ1-3; 8 positions agree with TRBD1. Germline CDR1 is SGHNT and CDR2 is YYREEE (reference sequence). Unmatched junction bases numbered 6, after V lost 4 bases and J lost 0 bases. This CDR3 is built from 16 residues. The CDR3 sequence is CASSTGQGSSGNTIYF. CDR3 in DNA: TGTGCCAGCAGCACCGGACAGGGCAGCTCTGGAAACACCATATATTTT.

The V call is TRBV5-6, the J call TRBJ2-3; the D is unclear. The germline V gene encodes CDR1 SGHDT and CDR2 YYEEEE. V was cut by 2 bases and J by 4 bases, with 14 bases left in between. The CDR3 is made up of 15 amino acids. In nucleotides, the CDR3 is TGTGCCAGCAGCTTACCTTCGACCGTGGCAGATACGCAGTATTTT. Its protein product is CASSLPSTVADTQYF.

This chain links TRBV6-6 with TRBJ1-2, with D possibly being TRBD1 (6 bases). This CDR3 spans 14 amino acids. V was shortened by 6 bases and J by 4 bases, with 15 bases between the two germline ends. From germline, CDR1 is MNHNY and CDR2 SVGAGI (reference sequence). CDR3 amino acids: CASRTGAGSYGYTF. Here the CDR3 DNA reads TGTGCCAGCAGGACAGGAGCCGGATCCTATGGCTACACCTTC.

The genes are TRBV6-5 and TRBJ1-5; TRBD1 agrees at 9 bases. Germline CDR1 MNHEY, CDR2 SVGAGI. The CDR3 totals 15 residues. V dropped 6 bases and J dropped 6; count of bases not matched to a gene: 9. The CDR3, as DNA: TGTGCCAGCAGCGCGGGACAGGGAAACGGTCAGCCCCAGCATTTT. It yields the protein CASSAGQGNGQPQHF.